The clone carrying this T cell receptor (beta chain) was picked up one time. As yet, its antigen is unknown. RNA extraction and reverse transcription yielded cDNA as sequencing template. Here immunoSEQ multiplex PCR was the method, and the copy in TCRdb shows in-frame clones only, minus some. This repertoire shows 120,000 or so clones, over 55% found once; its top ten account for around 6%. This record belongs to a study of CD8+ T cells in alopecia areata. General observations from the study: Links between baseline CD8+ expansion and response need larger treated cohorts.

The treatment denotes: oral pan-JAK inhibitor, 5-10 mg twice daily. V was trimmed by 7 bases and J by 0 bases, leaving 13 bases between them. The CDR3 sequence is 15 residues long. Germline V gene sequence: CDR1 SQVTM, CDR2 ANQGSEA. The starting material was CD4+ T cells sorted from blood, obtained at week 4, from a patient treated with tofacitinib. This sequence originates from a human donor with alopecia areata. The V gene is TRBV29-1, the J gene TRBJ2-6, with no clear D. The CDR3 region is CSAKDGPSGANVLTF. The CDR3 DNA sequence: TGCAGCGCGAAAGACGGTCCCTCTGGGGCCAACGTCCTGACTTTC. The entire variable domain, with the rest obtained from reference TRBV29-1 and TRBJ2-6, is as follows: SAVISQKPSRDICQRGTSLTIQCQVDSQVTMMFWYRQQPGQSLTLIATANQGSEATYESGFVIDKFPISRPNLTFSTLTVSNMSPEDSSIYLCSAKDGPSGANVLTFGAGSRLTVL.